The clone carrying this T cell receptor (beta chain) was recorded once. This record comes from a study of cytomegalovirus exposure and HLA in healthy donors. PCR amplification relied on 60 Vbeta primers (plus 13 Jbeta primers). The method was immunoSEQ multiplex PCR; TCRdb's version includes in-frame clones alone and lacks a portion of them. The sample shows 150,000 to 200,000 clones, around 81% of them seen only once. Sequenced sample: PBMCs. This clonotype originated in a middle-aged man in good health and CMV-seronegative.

CDR3 sequence: CASSEALAGVSHEQFF. DNA of the CDR3: TGTGCCAGCAGTGAAGCCCTAGCGGGAGTATCCCATGAGCAGTTCTTC. This chain connects TRBV6-1 to TRBJ2-1; 10 positions agree with TRBD2. This CDR3 has 16 amino acids. The trim removed 0 bases at V and 8 bases at J, leaving 7 bases unmatched. Germline V gene sequence: CDR1 MNHNS, CDR2 SASEGT.